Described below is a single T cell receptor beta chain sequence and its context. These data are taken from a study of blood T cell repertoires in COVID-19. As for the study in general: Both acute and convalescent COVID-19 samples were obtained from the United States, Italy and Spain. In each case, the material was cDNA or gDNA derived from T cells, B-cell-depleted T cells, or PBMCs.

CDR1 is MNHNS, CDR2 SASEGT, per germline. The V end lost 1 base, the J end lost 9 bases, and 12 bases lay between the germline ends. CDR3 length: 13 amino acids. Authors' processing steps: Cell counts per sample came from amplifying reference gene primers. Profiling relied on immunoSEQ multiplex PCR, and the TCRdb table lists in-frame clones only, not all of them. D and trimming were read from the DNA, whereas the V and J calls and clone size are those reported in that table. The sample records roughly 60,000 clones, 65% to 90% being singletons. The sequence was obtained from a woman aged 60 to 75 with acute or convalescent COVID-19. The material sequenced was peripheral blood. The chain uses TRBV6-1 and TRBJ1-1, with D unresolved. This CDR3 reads CASSEDIIGKAFF. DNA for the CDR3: TGTGCCAGCAGTGAAGACATTATCGGGAAAGCTTTCTTT.